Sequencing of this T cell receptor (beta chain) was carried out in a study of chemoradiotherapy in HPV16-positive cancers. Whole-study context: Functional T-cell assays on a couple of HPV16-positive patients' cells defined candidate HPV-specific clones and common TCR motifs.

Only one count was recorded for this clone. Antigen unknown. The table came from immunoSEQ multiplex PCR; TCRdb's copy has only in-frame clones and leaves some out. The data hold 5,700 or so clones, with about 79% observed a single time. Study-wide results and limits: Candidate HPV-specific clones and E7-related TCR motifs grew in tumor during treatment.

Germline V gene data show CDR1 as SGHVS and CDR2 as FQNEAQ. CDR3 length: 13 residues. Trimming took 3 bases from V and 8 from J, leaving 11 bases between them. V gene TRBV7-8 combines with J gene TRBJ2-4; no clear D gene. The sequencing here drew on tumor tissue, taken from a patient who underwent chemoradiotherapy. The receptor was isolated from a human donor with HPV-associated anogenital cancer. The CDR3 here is CASSLSDTDIQYF. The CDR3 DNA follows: TGTGCCAGCAGCTTGAGCGACACGGACATTCAGTACTTC. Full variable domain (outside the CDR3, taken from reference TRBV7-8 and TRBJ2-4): GAGVSQSPRYKVAKRGQDVALRCDPISGHVSLFWYQQALGQGPEFLTYFQNEAQLDKSGLPSDRFFAERPEGSVSTLKIQRTQQEDSAVYLCASSLSDTDIQYFGAGTRLSVL.